These 10 T cell receptor beta chains were sequenced from one sample in a study of blood T cell repertoires in COVID-19 (dated by TCRdb to about 2020). The library was generated by the immunoSEQ multiplex PCR assay. Imported from immuneACCESS, the table was reduced by TCRdb to in-frame sequences with V and J called. These copies leave out some clones; in studies compared against another copy, an unresolved V gene accounts for under half, and the cause of the remainder is not known. Across this sample there are about 300,000 clones, with 70% to 90% seen only once. Roughly 1.3% of the sample belongs to the ten largest clones. What was sequenced was peripheral blood. The receptors were gathered from a man in his sixties or seventies with acute or convalescent COVID-19.

CDR3 protein: CASSTGQGNISGYTF. The CDR3 nucleotides read TGCGCCAGCAGCACCGGACAGGGGAATATAAGTGGCTACACCTTC. This sequence joins TRBV5-1 and TRBJ1-2; 9 bases map to TRBD1. V was clipped by 4 bases and J by 7 bases; unmatched bases: 11. The CDR3 loop spans 15 amino acids. Germline CDR1 and CDR2: SGHRS and YFSETQ.

The chain recombines TRBV29-1 with TRBJ2-2; D is perhaps TRBD2 (6 bases). CDR1 is SQVTM and CDR2 is ANQGSEA in the germline V gene. The CDR3 length is 14 residues. V was clipped by 1 base and J by 5 bases, with 11 bases between them. CDR3 sequence: CSVEGGVRTGELFF. The DNA of the CDR3 is TGCAGCGTTGAAGGGGGGGTACGAACCGGGGAGCTGTTTTTT.

The chain links TRBV18 to TRBJ2-7; no firm D call. The ends were cut back, 0 bases at V and 4 bases at J, with 13 bases in the middle. CDR1 and CDR2 from the germline V gene are KGHSH and LQKENI. This CDR3 is built from 15 residues. This CDR3 is CASSPPNSPSYEQYF. CDR3 nucleotide sequence: TGTGCCAGCTCACCACCTAACAGCCCCTCTTACGAGCAGTACTTC. Together with reference TRBV18 and TRBJ2-7, the CDR3 gives the full variable domain: NAGVMQNPRHLVRRRGQEARLRCSPMKGHSHVYWYRQLPEEGLKFMVYLQKENIIDESGMPKERFSAEFPKEGPSILRIQQVVRGDSAAYFCASSPPNSPSYEQYFGPGTRLTVT.

V is TRBV28 and J is TRBJ2-5; 8 positions match TRBD1. CDR1 and CDR2 (germline): MDHEN, SYDVKM. The CDR3 is made up of 15 amino acids. CDR3: CAAAPGQVFQETQYF. The CDR3 nucleotides read TGTGCAGCAGCCCCGGGACAGGTCTTCCAAGAGACCCAGTACTTC.

The rearrangement joins TRBV14 to TRBJ1-6; perhaps TRBD1 as D (5 bases). Trimming pared 4 bases from V and 7 bases from J, leaving 8 bases between. Germline values: CDR1 SGHDN, CDR2 FVKESK. This CDR3 is 13 amino acids long. The CDR3: CASSPGRNSPLHF. CDR3 coding DNA: TGTGCCAGCAGCCCAGGGAGGAATTCACCCCTCCACTTT.

V gene TRBV5-1 combines with J gene TRBJ1-3; TRBD1 agrees at 7 bases. Germline V gene data show CDR1 as SGHRS and CDR2 as YFSETQ. The CDR3 sequence is 16 residues long. V shed 5 bases and J 0 bases; nucleotides not matched to a gene: 8. The CDR3 region is CASSFGQASSGNTIYF. CDR3 sequence (DNA): TGCGCCAGCAGTTTCGGACAGGCGAGCTCTGGAAACACCATATATTTT.

Only a few counts were recorded for this clone. The junction departs from germline at one end; a sequencing error may be responsible. This chain uses TRBV28 with TRBJ1-6; D is unresolved. This CDR3 comprises 15 residues. CDR1 and CDR2 from the germline V gene are MDHEN and SYDVKM. CDR3: CASSAAGSFNSPLHF. DNA for the CDR3: TGTGCCAGCAGTGCTGCCGGGTCCTTTAATTCACCCCTCCACTTT.

This clone was counted once. The chain employs TRBV11-2 and TRBJ1-5; the match to TRBD1 covers 7 bases. With V trimmed by 4 bases and J by 6 bases, 6 bases remained unmatched. The CDR3 spans 14 residues. Per germline, CDR1 SGHAT and CDR2 FQNNGV. CDR3 in DNA: TGTGCCAGCAGCTCCGACAGGGTAGGTCAGCCCCAGCATTTT. It translates to CASSSDRVGQPQHF.

The gene calls are TRBV2 and TRBJ2-7; tentatively, D is TRBD1 (6 bases). Trimming shortened V by 2 bases and J by 2 bases, and 10 bases separated the two germline ends. In germline, CDR1 is SNHLY, CDR2 FYNNEI. The CDR3 sequence is 14 residues long. The DNA for the CDR3 is TGTGCCAGCAGTGAAATGGGGGCTCCCTACGAGCAGTACTTC. Translated, it gives CASSEMGAPYEQYF.

The J gene is TRBJ2-3, the V gene TRBV3-1 (or the pseudogene TRBV3-2); TRBD2 aligns across 12 bases. Looked up from germline, CDR1 is LGHDT and CDR2 is YNNKEL (reference sequence). V was clipped by 4 bases and J by 4 bases; unmatched bases: 6. This CDR3 contains 16 residues. This chain's CDR3 is CASSLTSGGTADTQYF. CDR3 DNA sequence: TGTGCCAGCAGCCTTACTAGCGGGGGGACTGCAGATACGCAGTATTTT.